The source of this TCR beta chain is a study of shared clonotypes between healthy human individuals. Overall study: The study enrolled a couple of women and a few men aged 18 to 49.

The method was immunoSEQ multiplex PCR; TCRdb's version includes in-frame clones alone and lacks a portion of them. Among under 1,900,000 clones listed, approximately 98.5% were seen once. The CDR3 is made up of 19 amino acids. The rearrangement links TRBV1 to TRBJ1-4; the table calls TRBD1, which could not be checked here. TRBV1 is marked as a pseudogene. Sequenced: naive CD4+ T cells sorted from blood. Subset given: CD45RA+ positively selected. The clonotype comes from a man aged 25-45 years in good health. DNA for the CDR3: TGCACCAGCAGCCAAGACTTGACAGGGGGGTTTGCAACTAATGAAAAACTGTTTTTT. It encodes CTSSQDLTGGFATNEKLFF.